One and the same sample provided the 22 T cell receptor beta chains below, sequenced in a study of T cell responses to AZD1222 COVID-19 vaccine. Only in-frame clones appear in the TCRdb table, and some are missing; sequencing was by immunoSEQ multiplex PCR. Found here are 100,000 to 150,000 clones, roughly 82% of them singletons; the top ten hold roughly a quarter. The source was peripheral blood, collected 28 days after the second AZD1222 dose. Receptor source: an adult who received the AZD1222 COVID-19 vaccine.

The J gene is TRBJ2-2, the V gene TRBV7-9, with D unclear. Germline V gene lookup returns CDR1 SEHNR and CDR2 FQNEAQ (reference sequence). The CDR3 covers 14 residues. V lost 5 bases and J 4 bases, leaving 11 bases between the germline ends. The CDR3 region is CASSPMASTGELFF. CDR3 in DNA: TGTGCCAGCAGCCCGATGGCAAGCACCGGGGAGCTGTTTTTT.

The rearrangement uses TRBV5-6 and TRBJ1-2; TRBD1 might be the D (6 bases). Trimming removed 1 base at V and 7 bases at J, with 14 bases between. The CDR3 spans 14 residues. The germline CDR1 and CDR2 sequences are SGHDT and YYEEEE. DNA of the CDR3: TGTGCCAGCAGCTTGATCCGGGGGGCCGTTGGCTACACCTTC. Translation gives CASSLIRGAVGYTF.

V and J are TRBV2 and TRBJ1-5; D unclear. Trimming cost V 10 bases and J 5 bases, with 12 bases left between them. CDR1 and CDR2 from the germline V gene are SNHLY and FYNNEI. This CDR3 has 12 amino acids. Here the CDR3 DNA reads TGTGCCACCCACGGGTGGCATCAGCCCCAGCATTTT. Translating it yields CATHGWHQPQHF.

CDR3 sequence reads: CASSLALTGVASEKLFF. CDR3 nucleotide sequence: TGTGCCAGCAGCTTGGCGCTTACAGGGGTAGCGTCAGAAAAACTGTTTTTT. The V and J genes are TRBV5-5 and TRBJ1-4; 7 positions match TRBD1. Germline lookup yields CDR1 SGHKS and CDR2 YYEKEE (reference sequence). This CDR3 has 17 amino acids. Unmatched junction bases numbered 13, after V lost 0 bases and J lost 8 bases.

This clone showed up just once. The chain uses TRBV24-1 and TRBJ2-7; D is unclear. Germline V gene data show CDR1 as KGHDR and CDR2 as SFDVKD. V lost 0 bases, J lost 4 bases, and 0 bases lay in between. This CDR3 has 11 residues. The CDR3 protein is CATSDLYEQYF. The DNA of the CDR3 is TGTGCCACCAGTGATTTGTACGAGCAGTACTTC.

The gene calls are TRBV2 and TRBJ2-2; D gene unclear. From germline, CDR1 is SNHLY and CDR2 FYNNEI. This CDR3 is 13 amino acids long. V was pared by 7 bases and J by 2 bases, with 8 bases between. The CDR3 region is CASNDGNTGELFF. For the CDR3, the DNA is TGTGCCAGCAACGACGGCAACACCGGGGAGCTGTTTTTT.

V usage is TRBV5-4 and J usage is TRBJ2-2; 10 nucleotides line up with TRBD2. Per the germline V gene, CDR1 is SGHNT and CDR2 is YYREEE (reference sequence). Unmatched junction bases numbered 5, after V lost 5 bases and J lost 1 base. This CDR3 is built from 16 residues. The CDR3 sequence is CASSSAGGLNTGELFF. In DNA form, the CDR3 reads TGTGCCAGCAGTTCAGCGGGGGGGCTGAACACCGGGGAGCTGTTTTTT.

The gene calls are TRBV11-3 and TRBJ2-1, with 8 bases matching TRBD2. The CDR3 totals 15 residues. V was pared by 5 bases and J by 2 bases, with 5 bases of the junction left unmatched. CDR1 and CDR2 from the germline V gene are SGHNT and YENEEA. DNA of the CDR3: TGTGCCAGCAGCCTCGGGGGGGCCACCTACAATGAGCAGTTCTTC. Translating it yields CASSLGGATYNEQFF.

This clone was seen once. This chain uses TRBV28 with TRBJ2-2; D may be TRBD1 (5 bases). The CDR3 spans 14 residues. Germline CDR1 reads MDHEN; CDR2 reads SYDVKM. Between the trimmed V and J ends, which lost 7 bases and 5 bases, there was a span of 14 bases. This CDR3 is CASIHPQGTGELFF. CDR3 bases: TGTGCCAGCATCCACCCCCAGGGAACCGGGGAGCTGTTTTTT.

The chain recombines TRBV12-3 or TRBV12-4 with TRBJ2-7, with no clear D. Deletions cut 2 bases from V and 5 bases from J, with 10 bases between. The CDR3 is 13 amino acids. This chain's CDR3 is CASSLMGSHEQYF. The CDR3 DNA reads as TGTGCCAGCAGTTTAATGGGTAGCCACGAGCAGTACTTC.

This chain uses TRBV5-1 with TRBJ2-5; weak D call: TRBD1 (6 bases). V gave up 0 bases and J gave up 7 bases, with 13 bases separating them. The CDR3 totals 14 residues. Germline loops: CDR1 SGHRS, CDR2 YFSETQ. The CDR3 nucleotides are TGCGCCAGCAGCTTGGTACAGGGCTCGGGGACCCAGTACTTC. Translating gives CASSLVQGSGTQYF.

CDR3 DNA sequence: TGTGCCAGCCGCCTTAGGGGGGGGTCCTGGACGCAGTATTTT. This codes for CASRLRGGSWTQYF. This sequence joins TRBV2 and TRBJ2-3; D may be TRBD2 (7 bases). V was pared by 8 bases and J by 9 bases, with 21 bases between. Germline assignment: CDR1 SNHLY and CDR2 FYNNEI. This CDR3 comprises 14 residues.

The chain uses TRBV3-1 (or the pseudogene TRBV3-2) and TRBJ1-4; D gene ambiguous. CDR3 size: 16 residues. Germline V gene data show CDR1 as LGHDT and CDR2 as YNNKEL (reference sequence). Trimming stripped 4 bases from V and 3 bases from J, with 15 bases between. The CDR3 reads CASSRRSGRSNEKLFF. CDR3 bases: TGTGCCAGCAGCCGCCGCTCAGGACGTTCTAATGAAAAACTGTTTTTT.

This clone was picked up a small number of times. This chain uses TRBV20-1 with TRBJ1-5; D is unclear. V was cut by 2 bases and J by 5 bases, with 4 bases left in between. This CDR3 contains 11 residues. CDR1 is DFQATT and CDR2 is SNEGSKA in the germline V gene (reference sequence). CDR3 bases: TGCAGTGCTAGAACCGATCAGCCCCAGCATTTT. Translation gives CSARTDQPQHF.

V usage is TRBV28 and J usage is TRBJ2-7; D gene unclear. V was pared by 3 bases and J by 3 bases, with 12 bases between. The CDR3 spans 14 residues. Per germline, CDR1 MDHEN and CDR2 SYDVKM. CDR3 sequence: CASSLVSDLYEQYF. In DNA form, the CDR3 reads TGTGCCAGCAGTTTGGTATCGGACCTCTACGAGCAGTACTTC.

V gene TRBV14 combines with J gene TRBJ2-5, with TRBD2 identical over 9 bases. Looked up from germline, CDR1 is SGHDN and CDR2 is FVKESK. The V gene end was trimmed by 1 base and the J gene end by 2 bases; junction bases not matched to a gene: 5. The CDR3 extends over 16 amino acids. DNA of the CDR3: TGTGCCAGCAGCCAAGGTACCACTAGCGGGCAAGAGACCCAGTACTTC. Its protein product is CASSQGTTSGQETQYF.

The chain links TRBV18 to TRBJ1-1; D gene uncertain. The CDR3 consists of 14 residues. Germline CDR1 is KGHSH and CDR2 is LQKENI. The V end lost 2 bases, the J end lost 0 bases, and 7 bases lay between the germline ends. CDR3 nucleotides: TGTGCCAGCTCACCATCAGCCTTGAACACTGAAGCTTTCTTT. It encodes CASSPSALNTEAFF.

This chain links TRBV7-3 with TRBJ2-5; TRBD1 matches 7 bases. J was trimmed by 4 bases and V by 6 bases; bases with no gene match: 5. Germline V gene lookup returns CDR1 SGHTA and CDR2 FQGTGA. The length of the CDR3 is 13 residues. Here the CDR3 DNA reads TGTGCCAGCAGTTGGAACAGGGGAGAGACCCAGTACTTC. It translates to CASSWNRGETQYF.

This rearrangement joins TRBV6-2 or TRBV6-3 to TRBJ1-2; possible D gene TRBD1, 5 bases. Germline loops: CDR1 MNHEY, CDR2 SVGEGT. Trimming left V 0 bases short and J 1 base short, with 15 bases between. The CDR3 is 17 amino acids. The CDR3 nucleotides are TGTGCCAGCAGTTACTCCGGTTGGGACTTCATTAACTATGGCTACACCTTC. This translates into CASSYSGWDFINYGYTF.

The genes are TRBV5-4 and TRBJ2-3; TRBD2 matches 8 bases. This CDR3 comprises 15 residues. V gave up 4 bases and J gave up 5 bases; unmatched junction bases: 9. Germline V CDR1 and CDR2: SGHNT, YYREEE (reference sequence). The CDR3, as DNA: TGTGCCAGCAGCCCGACTAGCGCGTACGGAGATACGCAGTATTTT. Translating it yields CASSPTSAYGDTQYF.

V gene TRBV3-1 (or the pseudogene TRBV3-2) combines with J gene TRBJ2-7; D possibly corresponds to TRBD1 (5 bases). CDR1 is LGHDT and CDR2 is YNNKEL in the germline V gene (reference sequence). CDR3 size: 17 residues. Trimming removed 0 bases at V and 3 bases at J, with 18 bases between. The CDR3 bases are TGTGCCAGCAGCCAAGATGAAACAGGCTACCCCCTCTACGAGCAGTACTTC. Protein product: CASSQDETGYPLYEQYF.

The chain combines TRBV3-1 (or the pseudogene TRBV3-2) with TRBJ1-6; D remains ambiguous. With 2 bases removed from V and 7 bases from J, the gap between germline ends came to 3 bases. CDR1 LGHDT and CDR2 YNNKEL come from the germline V gene (reference sequence). The length of the CDR3 is 12 residues. CDR3 in amino acids: CASSQLNSPLHF. CDR3 in DNA: TGTGCCAGCAGCCAATTGAATTCACCCCTCCACTTT.